A selection of T cell receptor beta chains follows, all from one sample in a study of blood T cell repertoires in COVID-19. Assay used: immunoSEQ multiplex PCR; TCRdb lists only in-frame clones, some missing. Among about 170,000 clones listed, approximately 87% were seen once. The sample consisted of peripheral blood. The receptors come from a man younger than 35 with active or convalescent COVID-19. Each CDR3 is given with its conserved first and last residue. A D gene is named only where the DNA matches it firmly. Some rows have no size entry. The others give once, few or many, or a class for an expanded clone.

>once|TRBV9|TRBD1|TRBJ1-3
CASSATTGEGLPGNTIYF
TGTGCCAGCAGCGCCACGACAGGGGAGGGTTTACCGGGAAACACCATATATTTT
>NA|TRBV6-5|TRBD1|TRBJ1-1
CASSPQGAGTEAFF
TGTGCCAGCAGCCCACAGGGGGCTGGGACTGAAGCTTTCTTT
>NA|TRBV28|TRBD1|TRBJ1-1
CASGTPRTGNTEAFF
TGTGCCAGCGGTACCCCCAGGACAGGGAACACTGAAGCTTTCTTT
>NA|TRBV25-1|NA|TRBJ2-7
CASSDYGSYEQYF
TGTGCCAGCAGTGACTACGGCTCCTACGAGCAGTACTTC
>NA|TRBV6-2/TRBV6-3|NA|TRBJ1-5
CASSYPEVRIQPQHF
TGTGCCAGCAGTTACCCCGAAGTGAGGATTCAGCCCCAGCATTTT
>NA|TRBV2|NA|TRBJ1-6
CASSYSGSPLHF
TGTGCCAGCAGCTACTCAGGTTCACCCCTCCACTTT
>NA|TRBV6-5|TRBD1|TRBJ1-1
CASSDRGRLYTEAFF
TGTGCCAGCAGCGACAGGGGGCGACTCTACACTGAAGCTTTCTTT
>NA|TRBV24-1|TRBD1|TRBJ2-1
CATSDPIAQGANNEQFF
TGTGCCACCAGTGACCCCATAGCCCAGGGGGCTAACAATGAGCAGTTCTTC
>NA|TRBV3-1/TRBV3-2|NA|TRBJ1-1
CASSQMRGIEAFF
TGTGCCAGCAGCCAAATGCGGGGAATAGAAGCTTTCTTT
>NA|TRBV10-1|TRBD2|TRBJ2-2
CASASGGTGELFF
TGCGCCAGTGCCTCGGGGGGGACCGGGGAGCTGTTTTTT
>NA|TRBV6-9|NA|TRBJ2-7
CASRAGITYEQYF
TGTGCCAGCAGGGCAGGAATAACCTACGAGCAGTACTTC
>NA|TRBV9|NA|TRBJ1-3
CASSIQGAHSGNTIYF
TGTGCCAGCAGCATACAGGGAGCCCACTCTGGAAACACCATATATTTT
>NA|TRBV27|TRBD1|TRBJ2-7
CASSLKRTGWTYEQYF
TGTGCCAGCAGTTTAAAAAGGACAGGGTGGACCTACGAGCAGTACTTC
>NA|TRBV18|NA|TRBJ2-1
CASSLRGSSSYNEQFF
TGTGCCAGCTCACTACGGGGGTCAAGCTCCTACAATGAGCAGTTCTTC
>NA|TRBV7-2|TRBD1|TRBJ1-2
CASSLGGQGAYGYTF
TGTGCCAGCAGCTTAGGCGGACAGGGGGCATATGGCTACACCTTC
>NA|TRBV7-3|NA|TRBJ2-1
CASSLTSYEQFF
TGTGCCAGCAGCTTAACTAGCTATGAGCAGTTCTTC
>NA|TRBV7-9|TRBD1|TRBJ1-1
CASSLGAGGFTEAFF
TGTGCCAGCAGCTTAGGGGCAGGGGGCTTCACTGAAGCTTTCTTT
>NA|TRBV5-1|TRBD2|TRBJ2-5
CASSLFLSGGGGPATQYF
TGCGCCAGCAGCTTGTTCTTATCTGGCGGGGGGGGCCCCGCAACCCAGTACTTC
>NA|TRBV28|NA|TRBJ1-4
CASTHRYLDTDNEKLFF
TGTGCCAGCACCCACCGATATTTGGACACTGATAATGAAAAACTGTTTTTT
>NA|TRBV24-1|NA|TRBJ2-3
CATAGLTSTDTQYF
TGTGCCACCGCGGGGCTGACTAGCACAGATACGCAGTATTTT
>NA|TRBV6-6|NA|TRBJ1-1
CASSHRADTEAFF
TGTGCCAGCAGCCACAGGGCTGACACTGAAGCTTTCTTT
>NA|TRBV29-1|NA|TRBJ2-2
CSVIPEANTGELFF
TGCAGCGTGATTCCAGAAGCGAACACCGGGGAGCTGTTTTTT
>NA|TRBV19|TRBD1|TRBJ1-1
CASRTGGAFTEAFF
TGTGCCAGTAGGACAGGGGGCGCATTTACTGAAGCTTTCTTT
>NA|TRBV29-1|NA|TRBJ1-2
CSVVWGANYGYTF
TGCAGCGTTGTTTGGGGAGCTAACTATGGCTACACCTTC
>NA|TRBV14|TRBD2|TRBJ2-3
CASSSSGGRVTDTQYF
TGTGCCAGCAGCTCTAGCGGGGGCCGCGTCACAGATACGCAGTATTTT
>many|TRBV24-1|NA|TRBJ2-2
CAIKGDTGELFF
TGTGCCATAAAGGGGGACACCGGGGAGCTGTTTTTT
>NA|TRBV9|NA|TRBJ1-2
CASSAYPGSWGYTF
TGTGCCAGCAGCGCTTACCCCGGGAGTTGGGGCTACACCTTC
>NA|TRBV11-2|NA|TRBJ1-2
CASSLGQPYGYTF
TGTGCCAGCAGCTTAGGACAGCCCTATGGCTACACCTTC
>NA|TRBV11-2|NA|TRBJ2-5
CASSLAGLETQYF
TGTGCCAGCAGCTTAGCAGGTTTGGAGACCCAGTACTTC
>NA|TRBV11-2|TRBD2|TRBJ2-3
CASSLWTSGGADTQYF
TGTGCCAGCAGCCTCTGGACTAGCGGGGGGGCAGATACGCAGTATTTT
>few|TRBV4-3|TRBD2|TRBJ2-1
CASSHSGGYNEQFF
TGCGCCAGCAGCCATAGCGGGGGGTACAATGAGCAGTTCTTC
>few|TRBV10-1|TRBD2|TRBJ2-2
CASSGGLASSGELFF
TGCGCCAGCAGTGGGGGACTAGCGAGTTCCGGGGAGCTGTTTTTT
>NA|TRBV19|TRBD2|TRBJ2-2
CASKRGGTNTGELFF
TGTGCCAGTAAGCGGGGGGGCACAAACACCGGGGAGCTGTTTTTT
>NA|TRBV7-2|TRBD2|TRBJ2-5
CASSPRTGGQTQYF
TGTGCCAGCAGTCCCAGGACGGGAGGTCAGACCCAGTACTTC
>NA|TRBV5-1|NA|TRBJ2-5
CASSPGRQDRQTQYF
TGCGCCAGCAGCCCAGGACGACAGGATCGGCAGACCCAGTACTTC
>NA|TRBV6-5|NA|TRBJ2-2
CASSYVGGYTGELFF
TGTGCCAGCAGTTATGTGGGGGGTTACACCGGGGAGCTGTTTTTT
>few|TRBV2|NA|TRBJ1-2
CASSYRGYTF
TGTGCCAGCAGCTACAGGGGCTACACCTTC
>NA|TRBV10-3|NA|TRBJ1-2
CAISGRGEVEGYTF
TGTGCCATCAGTGGTCGGGGAGAGGTCGAGGGCTACACCTTC
>few|TRBV6-5|NA|TRBJ1-2
CASRNRDTANYGYTF
TGTGCCAGCAGAAACCGGGACACAGCTAACTATGGCTACACCTTC
>NA|TRBV27|NA|TRBJ1-2
CASSESRGLYYGYTF
TGTGCCAGCAGTGAGTCAAGGGGCTTGTACTATGGCTACACCTTC
>NA|TRBV12-3/TRBV12-4|NA|TRBJ2-3
CASSLDFHTQYF
TGTGCCAGCAGCCTTGACTTCCATACGCAGTATTTT
>NA|TRBV7-7|NA|TRBJ1-3
CASSQLPGNSGNTIYF
TGTGCTAGCAGCCAACTTCCAGGGAACTCTGGAAACACCATATATTTT
>NA|TRBV2|NA|TRBJ1-4
CASKGGTTNEKLFF
TGTGCCAGCAAGGGGGGGACTACCAATGAAAAACTGTTTTTT
>few|TRBV28|TRBD1|TRBJ1-5
CASSPGTGGQPQHF
TGTGCCAGCAGTCCTGGGACAGGGGGGCAGCCCCAGCATTTT